This T cell receptor beta chain was documented in a study of blood T cell repertoires in COVID-19. Background on the study: COVID-19 samples from acute and convalescent phases originated in the United States, Italy and Spain. Sources were T cells, B-cell-depleted T cells, or PBMCs; the material itself was cDNA or gDNA.

The CDR3 sequence is 17 residues long. Deletions cut 0 bases from V and 0 bases from J, with 12 bases between. Germline-derived CDR1 and CDR2 are KGHSH and LQKENI. Authors' data handling: Cell counts per sample came from amplifying reference gene primers. Sequencing used immunoSEQ multiplex PCR; TCRdb keeps in-frame clones, though not all of them. The V and J calls and clone size were taken over from that table, and D and trimming were inferred from the DNA. The sample lists 200,000 to 300,000 clones, around 89% occurring once. This clone appeared once. The V and J genes are TRBV18 and TRBJ1-5; D is uncertain. The receptor's source is a middle-aged woman with acute or convalescent COVID-19. The sample consisted of peripheral blood. For the CDR3, the DNA is TGTGCCAGCTCACCACCGTTGGCGGAGAATAGCAATCAGCCCCAGCATTTT. It specifies CASSPPLAENSNQPQHF.